This T cell receptor beta chain emerged from a study of blood T cell repertoires in COVID-19. Study at large: COVID-19 samples from acute and convalescent phases originated in the United States, Italy and Spain.

Source study methods: Amplification from reference gene primers served as the basis for estimated nucleated cell counts. Clones were read by immunoSEQ multiplex PCR, and TCRdb kept only the in-frame ones, dropping some. For V, J and clone size, that table is used; D and trimming come from the DNA. In the table there are under 200,000 clones, more than 65% of which are singletons. The study drew participants aged about 18 to 95 years from fewer than 30 US areas. The sequenced material came from PBMCs or T cells enriched from blood (not recorded which). The sequence came from a woman in her thirties or forties with acute COVID-19.

The CDR3 is CASSLSGEATDTQYF. DNA of the CDR3: TGTGCCAGCAGCCTGTCGGGAGAGGCTACAGATACGCAGTATTTT. The chain uses TRBV7-9 and TRBJ2-3, with D perhaps TRBD2 (6 bases). V lost 5 bases and J 3 bases, leaving 15 bases between the germline ends. The CDR3 is 15 amino acids. Germline V lookup: CDR1 SEHNR, CDR2 FQNEAQ (reference sequence).